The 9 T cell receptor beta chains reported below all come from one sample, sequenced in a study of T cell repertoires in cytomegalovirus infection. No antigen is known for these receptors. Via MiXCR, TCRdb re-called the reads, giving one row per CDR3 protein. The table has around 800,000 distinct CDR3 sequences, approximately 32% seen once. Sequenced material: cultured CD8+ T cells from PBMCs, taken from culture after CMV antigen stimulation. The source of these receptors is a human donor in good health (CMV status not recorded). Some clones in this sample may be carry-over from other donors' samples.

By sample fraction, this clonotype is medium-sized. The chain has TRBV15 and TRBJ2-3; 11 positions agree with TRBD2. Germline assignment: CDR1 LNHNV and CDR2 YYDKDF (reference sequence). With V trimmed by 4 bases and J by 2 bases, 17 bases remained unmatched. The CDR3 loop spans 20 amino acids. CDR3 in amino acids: CATSIQIRLAGPRDTDTQYF. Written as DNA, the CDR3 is TGTGCCACCAGCATCCAAATCCGACTAGCGGGGCCAAGGGACACAGATACGCAGTATTTT.

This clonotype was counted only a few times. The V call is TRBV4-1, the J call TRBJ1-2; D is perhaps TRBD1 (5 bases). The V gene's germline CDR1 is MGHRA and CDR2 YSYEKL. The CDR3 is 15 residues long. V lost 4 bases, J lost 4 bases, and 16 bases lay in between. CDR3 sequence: CASSPLAGSGYGYTF. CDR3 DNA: TGCGCCAGCAGCCCCCTGGCAGGGAGCGGCTATGGCTACACCTTC.

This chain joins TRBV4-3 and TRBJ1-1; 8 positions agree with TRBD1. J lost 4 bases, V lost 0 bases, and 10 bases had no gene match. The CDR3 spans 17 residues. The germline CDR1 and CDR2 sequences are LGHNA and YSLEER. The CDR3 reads CASSQDVTGEGGTEAFF. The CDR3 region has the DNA TGCGCCAGCAGCCAAGATGTGACAGGGGAAGGTGGCACTGAAGCTTTCTTT.

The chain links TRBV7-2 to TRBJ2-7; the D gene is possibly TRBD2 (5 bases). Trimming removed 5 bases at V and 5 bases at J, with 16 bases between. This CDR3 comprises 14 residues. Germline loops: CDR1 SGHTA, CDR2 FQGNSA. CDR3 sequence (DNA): TGTGCCAGCAGCACGTACCCGGGAAAAGACGAGCAGTACTTC. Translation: CASSTYPGKDEQYF.

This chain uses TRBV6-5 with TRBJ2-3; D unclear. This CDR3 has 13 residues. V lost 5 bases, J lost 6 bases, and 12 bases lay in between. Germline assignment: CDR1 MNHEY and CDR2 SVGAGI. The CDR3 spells CASSLWQYDTQYF. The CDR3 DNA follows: TGTGCCAGCAGTCTTTGGCAGTATGATACGCAGTATTTT.

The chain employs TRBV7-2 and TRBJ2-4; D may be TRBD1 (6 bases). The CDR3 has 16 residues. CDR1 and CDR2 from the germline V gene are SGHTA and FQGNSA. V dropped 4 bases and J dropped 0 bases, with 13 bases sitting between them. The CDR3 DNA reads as TGTGCCAGCAGCTCCGACAGGCAACTAGCCAAAAACATTCAGTACTTC. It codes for CASSSDRQLAKNIQYF.

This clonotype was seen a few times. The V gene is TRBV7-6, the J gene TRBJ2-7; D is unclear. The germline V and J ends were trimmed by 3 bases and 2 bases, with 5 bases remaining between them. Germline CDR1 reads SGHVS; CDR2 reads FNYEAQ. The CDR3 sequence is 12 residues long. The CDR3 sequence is CASSFSPYEQYV. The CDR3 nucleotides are TGTGCCAGCAGCTTTTCGCCCTACGAGCAGTACGTC.

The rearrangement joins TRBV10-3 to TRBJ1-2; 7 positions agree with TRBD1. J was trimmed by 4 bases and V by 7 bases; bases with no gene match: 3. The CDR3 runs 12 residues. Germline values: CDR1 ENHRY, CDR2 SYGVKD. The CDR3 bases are TGTGCCATCACTGCAGGGGGCTATGGCTACACCTTC. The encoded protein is CAITAGGYGYTF.

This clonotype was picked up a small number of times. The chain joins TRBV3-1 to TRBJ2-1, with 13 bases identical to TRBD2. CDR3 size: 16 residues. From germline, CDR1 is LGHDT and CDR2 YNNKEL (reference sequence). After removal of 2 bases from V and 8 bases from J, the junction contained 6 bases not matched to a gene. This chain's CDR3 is CASSQQTSGGRDEQFF. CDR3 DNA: TGTGCCAGCAGCCAACAGACTAGCGGGGGGCGCGATGAGCAGTTCTTC.